The 5 T cell receptor beta chains reported below all come from one sample, sequenced in a study of identifying expanded T cells in peripheral blood. Sequencing used immunoSEQ multiplex PCR; TCRdb keeps in-frame clones, though not all of them. The sample shows approximately 100,000 clones, approximately 88% of them seen only once. The sample consisted of blood. The receptors were gathered from a person between 18 and 70 years old in good health.

V usage is TRBV7-8 and J usage is TRBJ2-3, with a weak D call TRBD2 (5 bases). The germline CDR1 and CDR2 sequences are SGHVS and FQNEAQ. Trimming removed 6 bases from V and 1 base from J, with 14 bases in between. The CDR3 covers 15 residues. The CDR3 sequence is CASSQERRGTDTQYF. For the CDR3, the DNA is TGTGCCAGCAGTCAAGAGCGGCGGGGCACAGATACGCAGTATTTT. The full variable domain, with the rest looked up from reference TRBV7-8 and TRBJ2-3, is GAGVSQSPRYKVAKRGQDVALRCDPISGHVSLFWYQQALGQGPEFLTYFQNEAQLDKSGLPSDRFFAERPEGSVSTLKIQRTQQEDSAVYLCASSQERRGTDTQYFGPGTRLTVL.

This rearrangement joins TRBV6-6 to TRBJ1-3, with unresolved D. Germline V gene sequence: CDR1 MNHNY, CDR2 SVGAGI (reference sequence). The V and J ends lost 7 bases and 6 bases respectively, with 13 bases between them. CDR3 length: 13 amino acids. Written as DNA, the CDR3 is TGTGCCAGCACCATCCCCGCCTCAAACACCATATATTTT. Translation gives CASTIPASNTIYF.

This chain uses TRBV6-6 with TRBJ1-1; 7 nucleotides match TRBD1. Looked up from germline, CDR1 is MNHNY and CDR2 is SVGAGI (reference sequence). V was pared by 6 bases and J by 4 bases, with 11 bases of the junction left unmatched. CDR3 size: 15 residues. This chain's CDR3 is CASSSATGRGTEAFF. Here the CDR3 DNA reads TGTGCCAGCAGCTCCGCGACAGGGAGGGGCACTGAAGCTTTCTTT.

V gene TRBV5-1 combines with J gene TRBJ1-2, with D unresolved. Germline lookup yields CDR1 SGHRS and CDR2 YFSETQ. This CDR3 has 16 residues. Trimming shortened V by 2 bases and J by 0 bases, and 14 bases separated the two germline ends. The CDR3 is CASSFSSALANYGYTF. The CDR3 DNA is TGCGCCAGCAGCTTTTCCAGCGCGTTAGCTAACTATGGCTACACCTTC.

In its sample, this clone was seen many times. Here the CDR3 DNA reads TGCGCCAGCAGCCAAGATGAGGGCGGGGGGGCCAACGAGCAGTACTTC. Amino acids: CASSQDEGGGANEQYF. The chain joins TRBV4-3 to TRBJ2-7; 9 nucleotides agree with TRBD2. J gave up 5 bases and V 0 bases, and 8 bases lay outside the gene matches. This CDR3 comprises 16 residues. Germline V gives CDR1 LGHNA, CDR2 YSLEER.